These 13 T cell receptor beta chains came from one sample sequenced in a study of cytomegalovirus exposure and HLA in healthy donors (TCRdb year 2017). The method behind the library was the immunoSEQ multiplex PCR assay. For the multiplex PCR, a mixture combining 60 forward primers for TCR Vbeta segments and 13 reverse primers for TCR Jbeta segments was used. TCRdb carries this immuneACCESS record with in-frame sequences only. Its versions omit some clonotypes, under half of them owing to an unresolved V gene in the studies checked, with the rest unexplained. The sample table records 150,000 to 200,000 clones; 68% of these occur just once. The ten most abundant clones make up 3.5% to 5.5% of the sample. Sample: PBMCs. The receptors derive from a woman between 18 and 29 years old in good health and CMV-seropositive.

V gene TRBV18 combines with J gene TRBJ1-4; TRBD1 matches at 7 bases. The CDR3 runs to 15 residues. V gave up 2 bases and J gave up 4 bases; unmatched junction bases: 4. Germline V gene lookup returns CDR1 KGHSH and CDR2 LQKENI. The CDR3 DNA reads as TGTGCCAGCTCACCAACGGGACAGCTTAATGAAAAACTGTTTTTT. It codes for CASSPTGQLNEKLFF. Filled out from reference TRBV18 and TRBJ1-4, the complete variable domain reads NAGVMQNPRHLVRRRGQEARLRCSPMKGHSHVYWYRQLPEEGLKFMVYLQKENIIDESGMPKERFSAEFPKEGPSILRIQQVVRGDSAAYFCASSPTGQLNEKLFFGSGTQLSVL.

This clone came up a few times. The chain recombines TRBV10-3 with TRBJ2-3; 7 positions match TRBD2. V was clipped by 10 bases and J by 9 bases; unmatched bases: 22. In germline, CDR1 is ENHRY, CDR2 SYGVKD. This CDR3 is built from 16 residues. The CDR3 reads CATEIGLAGLSGTQYF. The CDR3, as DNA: TGTGCCACCGAGATTGGGTTAGCGGGCCTCTCGGGGACGCAGTATTTT.

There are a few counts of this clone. CDR3 region: CASSHQVGVAGGTGELFF. In DNA form, the CDR3 reads TGTGCCAGCAGCCACCAGGTTGGGGTAGCGGGAGGCACCGGGGAGCTGTTTTTT. The chain employs TRBV9 and TRBJ2-2, with 10 bases aligning to TRBD2. V trimming: 4 bases; J trimming: 4 bases; junction bases outside the gene matches: 13. The CDR3 loop spans 18 amino acids. Germline V CDR1 and CDR2: SGDLS, YYNGEE.

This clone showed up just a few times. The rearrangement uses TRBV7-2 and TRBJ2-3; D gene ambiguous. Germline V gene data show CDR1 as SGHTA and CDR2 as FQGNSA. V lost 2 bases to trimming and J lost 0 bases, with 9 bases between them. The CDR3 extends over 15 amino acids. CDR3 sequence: CASSLSQVSTDTQYF. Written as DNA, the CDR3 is TGTGCCAGCAGCTTAAGCCAGGTCAGCACAGATACGCAGTATTTT.

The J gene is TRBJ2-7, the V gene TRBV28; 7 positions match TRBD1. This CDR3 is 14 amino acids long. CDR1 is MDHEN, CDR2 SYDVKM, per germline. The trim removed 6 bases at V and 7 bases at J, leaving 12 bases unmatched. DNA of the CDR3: TGTGCCAGCAGCCCGTTGACAGGGTTGGAGGAGCAGTACTTC. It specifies CASSPLTGLEEQYF. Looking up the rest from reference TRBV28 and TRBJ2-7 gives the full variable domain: DVKVTQSSRYLVKRTGEKVFLECVQDMDHENMFWYRQDPGLGLRLIYFSYDVKMKEKGDIPEGYSVSREKKERFSLILESASTNQTSMYLCASSPLTGLEEQYFGPGTRLTVT.

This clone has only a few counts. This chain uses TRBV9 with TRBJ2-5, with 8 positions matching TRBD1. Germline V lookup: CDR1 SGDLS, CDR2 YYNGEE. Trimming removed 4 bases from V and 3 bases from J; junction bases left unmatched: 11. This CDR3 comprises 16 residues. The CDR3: CASSPRTGLQEETQYF. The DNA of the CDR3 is TGTGCCAGCAGCCCCCGGACAGGGCTACAGGAAGAGACCCAGTACTTC.

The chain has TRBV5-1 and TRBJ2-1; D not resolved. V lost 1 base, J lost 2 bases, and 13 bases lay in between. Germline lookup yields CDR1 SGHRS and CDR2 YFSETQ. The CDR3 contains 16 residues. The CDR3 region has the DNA TGCGCCAGCAGCTTGTCTTATTCCAGGACCTACAATGAGCAGTTCTTC. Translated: CASSLSYSRTYNEQFF. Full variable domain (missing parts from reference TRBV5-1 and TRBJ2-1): KAGVTQTPRYLIKTRGQQVTLSCSPISGHRSVSWYQQTPGQGLQFLFEYFSETQRNKGNFPGRFSGRQFSNSRSEMNVSTLELGDSALYLCASSLSYSRTYNEQFFGPGTRLTVL.

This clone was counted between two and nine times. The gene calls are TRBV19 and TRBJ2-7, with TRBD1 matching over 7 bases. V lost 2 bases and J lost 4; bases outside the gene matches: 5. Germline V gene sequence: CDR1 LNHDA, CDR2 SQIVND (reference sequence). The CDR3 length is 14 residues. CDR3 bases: TGTGCCAGTAGTATAACAGGGGCTGGGTACGAGCAGTACTTC. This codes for CASSITGAGYEQYF.

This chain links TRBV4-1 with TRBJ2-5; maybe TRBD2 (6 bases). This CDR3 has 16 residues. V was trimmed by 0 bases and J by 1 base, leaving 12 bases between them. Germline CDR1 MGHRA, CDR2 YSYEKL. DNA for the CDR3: TGCGCCAGCAGCCAAGAACGGGGGACCCCCCAAGAGACCCAGTACTTC. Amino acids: CASSQERGTPQETQYF.

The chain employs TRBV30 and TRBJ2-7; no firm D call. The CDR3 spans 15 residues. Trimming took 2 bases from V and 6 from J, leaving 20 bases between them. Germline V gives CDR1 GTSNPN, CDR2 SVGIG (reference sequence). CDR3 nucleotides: TGTGCCTGGAGTTTTCCGGCGGCAGCCTCAACCGAGCAGTACTTC. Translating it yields CAWSFPAAASTEQYF.

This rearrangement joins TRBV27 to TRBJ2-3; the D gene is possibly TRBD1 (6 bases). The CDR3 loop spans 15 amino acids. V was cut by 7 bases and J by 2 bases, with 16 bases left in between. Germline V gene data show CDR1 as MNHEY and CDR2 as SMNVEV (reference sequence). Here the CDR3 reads CASNKWGPSTDTQYF. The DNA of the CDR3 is TGTGCCAGCAACAAATGGGGGCCTTCCACAGATACGCAGTATTTT.

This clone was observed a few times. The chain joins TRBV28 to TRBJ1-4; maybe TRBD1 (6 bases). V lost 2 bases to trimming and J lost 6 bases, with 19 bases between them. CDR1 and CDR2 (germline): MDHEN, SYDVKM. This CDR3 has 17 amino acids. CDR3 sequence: CASSLVGQTLDHEKLFF. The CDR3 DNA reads TGTGCCAGCAGTTTAGTCGGACAGACCCTGGATCATGAAAAACTGTTTTTT.

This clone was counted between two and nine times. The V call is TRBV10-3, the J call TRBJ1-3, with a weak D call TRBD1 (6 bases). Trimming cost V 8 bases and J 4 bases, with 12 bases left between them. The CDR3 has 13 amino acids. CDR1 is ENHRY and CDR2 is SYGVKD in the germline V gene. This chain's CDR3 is CAIHGTSGNTIYF. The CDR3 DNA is TGTGCCATCCACGGGACATCCGGAAACACCATATATTTT.